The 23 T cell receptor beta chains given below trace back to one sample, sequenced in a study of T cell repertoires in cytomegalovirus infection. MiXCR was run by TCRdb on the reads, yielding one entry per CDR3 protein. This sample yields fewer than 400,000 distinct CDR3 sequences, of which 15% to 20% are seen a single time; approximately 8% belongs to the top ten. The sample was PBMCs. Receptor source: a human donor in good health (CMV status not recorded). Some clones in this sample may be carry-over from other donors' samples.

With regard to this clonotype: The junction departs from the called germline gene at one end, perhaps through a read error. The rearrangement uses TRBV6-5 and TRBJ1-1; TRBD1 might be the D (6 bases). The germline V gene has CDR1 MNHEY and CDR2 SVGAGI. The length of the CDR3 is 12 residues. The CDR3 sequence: CASSGTNNEAFF. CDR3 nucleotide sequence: TGTGCCAGCAGTGGGACAAACAATGAAGCTTTCTTT.

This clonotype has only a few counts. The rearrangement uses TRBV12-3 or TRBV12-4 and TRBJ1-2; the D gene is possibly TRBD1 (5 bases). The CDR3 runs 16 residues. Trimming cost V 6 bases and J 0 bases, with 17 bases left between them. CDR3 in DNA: TGTGCCAGCAGCCGGACCAGGTCAGGGACTAACTATGGCTACACCTTC. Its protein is CASSRTRSGTNYGYTF.

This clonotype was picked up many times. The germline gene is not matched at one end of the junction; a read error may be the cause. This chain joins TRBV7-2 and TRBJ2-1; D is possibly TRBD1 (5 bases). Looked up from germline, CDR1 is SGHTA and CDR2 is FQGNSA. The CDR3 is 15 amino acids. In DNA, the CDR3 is TGTGCCAGCAGATTAGACAGCCGCTCCTACAATGAGCAGTTCTTC. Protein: CASRLDSRSYNEQFF.

The CDR3 DNA is TGCAGTGCTAGAGATAGGAGTATTGCGGGTAACTATGGCTACACCTTC. Its translation is CSARDRSIAGNYGYTF. The chain links TRBV20-1 to TRBJ1-2; no reliable D call. The V and J ends lost 0 bases and 1 base respectively, with 15 bases between them. Germline CDR1 is DFQATT and CDR2 is SNEGSKA (reference sequence). CDR3 length equals 16 residues.

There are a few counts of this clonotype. The chain's CDR3 is CASNYYFFSGANVLTF. The CDR3 DNA is TGTGCCAGCAATTACTATTTTTTCTCTGGGGCCAACGTCCTGACTTTC. This sequence joins TRBV2 and TRBJ2-6; D is unresolved. Germline V gives CDR1 SNHLY, CDR2 FYNNEI. This CDR3 contains 16 residues. Trimming removed 7 bases from V and 0 bases from J, with 13 bases in between.

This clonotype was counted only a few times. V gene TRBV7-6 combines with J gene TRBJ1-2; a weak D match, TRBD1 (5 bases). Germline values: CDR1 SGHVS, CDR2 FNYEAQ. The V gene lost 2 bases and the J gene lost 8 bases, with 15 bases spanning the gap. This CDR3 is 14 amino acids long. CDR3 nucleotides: TGTGCCAGCAGCTTAAACAGGTCAGGTGGAGGCTACACCTTC. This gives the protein CASSLNRSGGGYTF.

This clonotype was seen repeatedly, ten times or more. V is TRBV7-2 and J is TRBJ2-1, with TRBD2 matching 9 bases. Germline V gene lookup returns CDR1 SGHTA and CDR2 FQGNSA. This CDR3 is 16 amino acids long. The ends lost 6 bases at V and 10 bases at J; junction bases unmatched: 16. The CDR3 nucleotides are TGTGCCAGCAGTCCTCCGGGACTAGCCCGTTCCTACGAGCAGTTCTTC. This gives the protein CASSPPGLARSYEQFF.

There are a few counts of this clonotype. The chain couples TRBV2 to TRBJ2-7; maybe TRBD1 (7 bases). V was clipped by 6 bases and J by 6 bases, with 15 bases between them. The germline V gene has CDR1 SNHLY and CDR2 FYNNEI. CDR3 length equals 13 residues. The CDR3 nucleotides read TGTGCCAGCAGCTATGCAGGGGGAGGCGAGCAGTACTTC. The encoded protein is CASSYAGGGEQYF.

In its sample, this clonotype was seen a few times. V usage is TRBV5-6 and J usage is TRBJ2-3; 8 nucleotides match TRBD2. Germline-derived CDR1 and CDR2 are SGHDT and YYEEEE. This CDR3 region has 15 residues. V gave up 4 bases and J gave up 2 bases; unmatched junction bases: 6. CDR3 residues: CASSRLTSDTDTQYF. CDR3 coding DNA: TGTGCCAGCAGCCGCCTGACTAGCGACACAGATACGCAGTATTTT.

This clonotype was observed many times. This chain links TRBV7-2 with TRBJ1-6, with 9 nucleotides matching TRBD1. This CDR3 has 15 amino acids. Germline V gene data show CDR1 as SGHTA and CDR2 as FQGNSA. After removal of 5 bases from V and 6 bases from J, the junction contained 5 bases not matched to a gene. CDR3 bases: TGTGCCAGCAGCCCACAGGGGGCGGTTAATTCACCCCTCCACTTT. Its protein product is CASSPQGAVNSPLHF.

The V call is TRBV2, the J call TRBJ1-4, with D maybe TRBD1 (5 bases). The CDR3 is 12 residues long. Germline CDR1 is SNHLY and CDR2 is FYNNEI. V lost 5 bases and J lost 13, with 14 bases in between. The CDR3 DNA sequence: TGTGCCAGCAGTACCCGACTCGGGGCACTGTTTTTT. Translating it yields CASSTRLGALFF.

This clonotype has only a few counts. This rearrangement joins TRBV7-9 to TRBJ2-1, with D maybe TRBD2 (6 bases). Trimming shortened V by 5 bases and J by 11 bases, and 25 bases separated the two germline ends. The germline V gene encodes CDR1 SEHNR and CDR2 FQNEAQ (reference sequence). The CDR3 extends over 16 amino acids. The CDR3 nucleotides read TGTGCCAGCAGCCCTTCGGGTCAGGAGGGTAGGCTTAAGCAGTTCTTC. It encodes CASSPSGQEGRLKQFF.

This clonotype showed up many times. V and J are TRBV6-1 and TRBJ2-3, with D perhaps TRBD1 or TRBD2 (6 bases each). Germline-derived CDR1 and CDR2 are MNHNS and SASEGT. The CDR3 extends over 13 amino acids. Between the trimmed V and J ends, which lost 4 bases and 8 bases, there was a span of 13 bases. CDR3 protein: CASSGRGLVTQYF. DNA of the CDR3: TGTGCCAGCAGTGGGAGGGGGTTAGTTACGCAGTATTTT.

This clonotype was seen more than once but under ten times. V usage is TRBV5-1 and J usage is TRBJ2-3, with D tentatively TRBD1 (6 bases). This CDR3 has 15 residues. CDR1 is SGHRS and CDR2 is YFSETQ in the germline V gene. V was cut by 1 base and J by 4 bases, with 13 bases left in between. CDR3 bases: TGCGCCAGCAGCTTGACAACAGGGCCCGCAGATACGCAGTATTTT. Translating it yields CASSLTTGPADTQYF.

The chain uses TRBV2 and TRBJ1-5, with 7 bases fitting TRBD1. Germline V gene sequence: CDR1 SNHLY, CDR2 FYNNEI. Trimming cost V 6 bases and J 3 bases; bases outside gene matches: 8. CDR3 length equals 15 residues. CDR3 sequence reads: CASRTGTADNQPQHF. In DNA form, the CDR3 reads TGTGCCAGCAGAACCGGGACAGCTGACAATCAGCCCCAGCATTTT.

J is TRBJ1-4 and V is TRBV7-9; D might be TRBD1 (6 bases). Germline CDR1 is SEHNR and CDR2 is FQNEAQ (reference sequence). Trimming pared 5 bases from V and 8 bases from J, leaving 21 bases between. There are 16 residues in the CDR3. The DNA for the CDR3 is TGTGCCAGCAGCCCAGCCTTCCGGGCCAGGGGCGAAAAACTGTTTTTT. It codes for CASSPAFRARGEKLFF.

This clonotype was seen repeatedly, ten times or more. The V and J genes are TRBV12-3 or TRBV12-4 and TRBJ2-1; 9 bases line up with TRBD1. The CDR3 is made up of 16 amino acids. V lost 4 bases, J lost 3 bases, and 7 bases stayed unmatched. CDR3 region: CASSSGQGLSYNEQFF. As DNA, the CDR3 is TGTGCCAGCAGTTCCGGACAGGGGTTGAGCTACAATGAGCAGTTCTTC.

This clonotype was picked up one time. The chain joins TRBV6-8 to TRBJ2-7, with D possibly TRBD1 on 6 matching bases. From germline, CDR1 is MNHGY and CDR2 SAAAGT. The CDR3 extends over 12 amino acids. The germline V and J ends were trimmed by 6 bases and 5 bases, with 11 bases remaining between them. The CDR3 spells CASSRGQHEQYF. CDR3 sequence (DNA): TGTGCCAGCAGCCGTGGACAGCACGAGCAGTACTTC.

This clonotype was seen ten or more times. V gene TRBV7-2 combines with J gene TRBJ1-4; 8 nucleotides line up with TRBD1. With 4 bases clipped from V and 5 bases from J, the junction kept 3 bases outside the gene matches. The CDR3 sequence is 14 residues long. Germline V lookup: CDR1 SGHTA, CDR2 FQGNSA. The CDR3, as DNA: TGTGCCAGCAGCTCCGGGACAGGAAATGAAAAACTGTTTTTT. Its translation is CASSSGTGNEKLFF.

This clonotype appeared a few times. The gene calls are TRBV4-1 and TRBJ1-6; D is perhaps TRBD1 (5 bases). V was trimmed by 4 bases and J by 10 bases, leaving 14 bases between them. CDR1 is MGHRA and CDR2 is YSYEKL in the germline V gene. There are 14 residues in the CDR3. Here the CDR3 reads CASSLGHGRSPLHF. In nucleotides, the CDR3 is TGCGCCAGCAGCCTCGGACACGGACGGTCACCCCTCCACTTT.

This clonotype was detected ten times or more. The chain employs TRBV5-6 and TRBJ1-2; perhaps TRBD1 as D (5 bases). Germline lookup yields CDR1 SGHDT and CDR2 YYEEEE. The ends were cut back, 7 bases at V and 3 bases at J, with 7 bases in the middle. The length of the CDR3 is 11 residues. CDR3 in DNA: TGTGCCAGCCGGGGGGACTATGGCTACACCTTC. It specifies CASRGDYGYTF.

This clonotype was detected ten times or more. The CDR3 DNA follows: TGTGCCAGCAGCCATACAGCTACTAATGAAAAACTGTTTTTT. Protein product: CASSHTATNEKLFF. The chain combines TRBV7-2 with TRBJ1-4; D call uncertain. The germline V gene encodes CDR1 SGHTA and CDR2 FQGNSA. Trimming removed 5 bases from V and 2 bases from J, with 9 bases in between. The CDR3 is 14 amino acids.

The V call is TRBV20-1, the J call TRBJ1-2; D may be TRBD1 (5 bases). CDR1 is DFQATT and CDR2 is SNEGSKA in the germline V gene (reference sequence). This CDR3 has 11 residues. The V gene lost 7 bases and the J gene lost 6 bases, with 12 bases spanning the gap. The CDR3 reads CSVQGFNGYTF. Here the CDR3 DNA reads TGCAGTGTGCAGGGTTTCAATGGCTACACCTTC.